A single sample gave rise to the 5 T cell receptor beta chains below, sequenced in a study of glioma-infiltrating T cells after dendritic cell vaccination. Assay used: immunoSEQ multiplex PCR; TCRdb lists only in-frame clones, some missing. The data contain tens of thousands of clones, around 80% of them seen just once; the ten biggest clones take up approximately 2.3%. Here the sequenced sample was blood, taken before dendritic cell vaccination. The receptors come from a human donor with glioblastoma.

The rearrangement links TRBV6-1 to TRBJ2-1, with 10 positions matching TRBD2. The CDR3 is made up of 15 amino acids. Per the germline V gene, CDR1 is MNHNS and CDR2 is SASEGT. After removal of 6 bases from V and 7 bases from J, the junction contained 9 bases not matched to a gene. CDR3 residues: CASRPSGGHSNEQFF. CDR3 DNA sequence: TGTGCCAGCAGACCTAGCGGGGGCCACAGTAATGAGCAGTTCTTC.

The V call is TRBV5-1, the J call TRBJ1-5; 7 bases agree with TRBD1. V was clipped by 0 bases and J by 5 bases; unmatched bases: 5. This CDR3 spans 15 amino acids. The germline V gene has CDR1 SGHRS and CDR2 YFSETQ. The CDR3 protein is CASSLGGTAYQPQHF. For the CDR3, the DNA is TGCGCCAGCAGCTTGGGAGGGACAGCATATCAGCCCCAGCATTTT.

This clone was found a few times. The chain couples TRBV6-6 to TRBJ2-3; the D gene is possibly TRBD2 (6 bases). This CDR3 comprises 12 residues. V was cut by 8 bases and J by 5 bases, with 11 bases left in between. The germline CDR1 and CDR2 sequences are MNHNY and SVGAGI (reference sequence). CDR3 in amino acids: CASGYGGDTQYF. The CDR3 region has the DNA TGTGCCAGCGGATACGGGGGAGATACGCAGTATTTT.

V and J are TRBV4-1 and TRBJ1-2; TRBD1 agrees at 8 bases. V gave up 3 bases and J gave up 4 bases; unmatched junction bases: 13. The CDR3 covers 17 residues. Germline V gene data show CDR1 as MGHRA and CDR2 as YSYEKL. CDR3 nucleotides: TGCGCCAGCAGCCAGCCCATCGACAGGGGTAGGGGCTATGGCTACACCTTC. Translated: CASSQPIDRGRGYGYTF.

The V gene is TRBV5-1, the J gene TRBJ1-1, with 7 bases fitting TRBD1. V lost 1 base, J lost 5 bases, and 5 bases stayed unmatched. Germline-derived CDR1 and CDR2 are SGHRS and YFSETQ. The CDR3 contains 14 residues. This CDR3 is CASSLQGEKTEAFF. CDR3 nucleotides: TGCGCCAGCAGCTTGCAGGGGGAAAAGACTGAAGCTTTCTTT. Full variable domain (remainder filled in from reference TRBV5-1 and TRBJ1-1): KAGVTQTPRYLIKTRGQQVTLSCSPISGHRSVSWYQQTPGQGLQFLFEYFSETQRNKGNFPGRFSGRQFSNSRSEMNVSTLELGDSALYLCASSLQGEKTEAFFGQGTRLTVV.